This T cell receptor (beta chain) was recorded in a study of human T cells and chemical hapten exposure. Background on the study: Sensitizing treatment utilized 2% DPC over an approximately 2 cm by approximately 2 cm portion of upper inner arm skin. During the roughly 25-week study period, patients had diphenylcyclopropenone applied to the scalp every week.

This clonotype has ten or more counts. The sample's time point: patch test 1, 2 weeks after DPC sensitization. This sample's treatment: therapeutic diphenylcyclopropenone sensitization with weekly scalp DPC. Blood draws preceded each patch test application. Trimming shortened V by 8 bases and J by 3 bases, and 10 bases separated the two germline ends. Germline CDR1 and CDR2: GTSNPN and SVGIG (reference sequence). The CDR3 spans 12 residues. Authors' methods: Approximately 100,000 TCRs per sample was the median, with a range of roughly 20,000 to 700,000. TCRdb reanalysed the RACE reads using MiXCR and keeps one entry per CDR3 protein. TCRdb's processing, not the authors', yielded these V and J calls. The sample has 65,000 to 85,000 distinct CDR3 sequences, over 9.5% seen once; the top ten hold roughly 3.6%.

The clonotype was recovered from a woman between 55 and 75 years old with alopecia areata. Some clones in this sample may be carry-over from other donors' samples. This specimen was whole blood, taken in connection with sensitization to the hapten diphenylcyclopropenone (DPC). V is TRBV30 and J is TRBJ2-2; the D is unclear. CDR3 residues: CAAQLYTGELFF. The CDR3 DNA follows: TGTGCCGCCCAATTATACACCGGGGAGCTGTTTTTT.